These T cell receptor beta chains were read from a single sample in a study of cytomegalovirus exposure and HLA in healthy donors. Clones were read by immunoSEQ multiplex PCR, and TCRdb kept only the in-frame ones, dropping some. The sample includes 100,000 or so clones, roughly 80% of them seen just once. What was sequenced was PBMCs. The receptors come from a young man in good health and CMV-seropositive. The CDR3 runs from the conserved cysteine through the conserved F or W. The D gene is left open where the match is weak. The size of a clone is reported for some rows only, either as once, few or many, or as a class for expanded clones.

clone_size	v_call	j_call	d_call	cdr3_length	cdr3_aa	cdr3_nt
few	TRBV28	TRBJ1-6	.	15	CASRAGGQDASPLHF	TGTGCCAGCAGGGCTGGGGGCCAGGACGCTTCACCCCTCCACTTT
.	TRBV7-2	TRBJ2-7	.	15	CASSSPQGASYEQYF	TGTGCCAGCAGCTCCCCCCAGGGCGCCTCCTACGAGCAGTACTTC
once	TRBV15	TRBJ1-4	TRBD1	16	CATSGDRVIVGEKLFF	TGTGCCACCAGCGGCGACAGGGTTATAGTCGGTGAAAAACTGTTTTTT
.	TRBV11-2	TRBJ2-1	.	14	CASSFFPGNNEQFF	TGTGCCAGCAGCTTCTTCCCGGGAAACAATGAGCAGTTCTTC
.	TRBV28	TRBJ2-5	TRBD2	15	CASSTGLAGTRTQYF	TGTGCCAGCAGTACGGGACTAGCGGGGACCAGGACCCAGTACTTC
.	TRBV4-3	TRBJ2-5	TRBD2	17	CASSQEPARGGSETQYF	TGCGCCAGCAGCCAAGAGCCCGCGCGGGGGGGTTCGGAGACCCAGTACTTC
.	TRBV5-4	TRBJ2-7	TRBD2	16	CASSSLAGETMGEQYF	TGTGCCAGCAGCTCCTTAGCGGGGGAAACCATGGGGGAGCAGTACTTC
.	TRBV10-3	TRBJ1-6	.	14	CAISVVAGESPLHF	TGTGCCATCAGTGTGGTTGCGGGGGAATCACCCCTCCACTTT
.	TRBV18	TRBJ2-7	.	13	CASSPGTPGEQYF	TGTGCCAGCTCACCAGGGACTCCGGGCGAGCAGTACTTC
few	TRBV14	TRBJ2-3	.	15	CASSQVGGGADTQYF	TGTGCCAGCAGCCAAGTCGGAGGGGGCGCAGATACGCAGTATTTT
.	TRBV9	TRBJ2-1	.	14	CASSPQYGGNEQFF	TGTGCCAGCAGCCCCCAATACGGCGGTAATGAGCAGTTCTTC
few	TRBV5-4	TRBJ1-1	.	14	CASSLGGPNTEAFF	TGTGCCAGCAGCTTAGGAGGACCTAACACTGAAGCTTTCTTT
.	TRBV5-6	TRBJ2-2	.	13	CASSHTGSGELFF	TGTGCCAGCAGTCATACAGGGTCCGGGGAGCTGTTTTTT
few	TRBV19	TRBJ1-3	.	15	CASTTSRGSGNTIYF	TGTGCCAGTACCACTTCCCGGGGCTCTGGAAACACCATATATTTT
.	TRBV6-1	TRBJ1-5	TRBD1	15	CASSARTGRNQPQHF	TGTGCCAGCAGTGCCCGGACAGGCCGGAATCAGCCCCAGCATTTT
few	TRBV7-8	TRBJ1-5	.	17	CASSPIGRNGFNQPQHF	TGTGCCAGCAGCCCTATCGGGAGGAATGGTTTCAATCAGCCCCAGCATTTT
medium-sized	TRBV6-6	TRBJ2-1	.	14	CASSSRGDYNEQFF	TGTGCCAGCAGTTCGCGGGGAGACTACAATGAGCAGTTCTTC
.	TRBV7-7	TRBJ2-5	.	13	CASSLAPRETQYF	TGTGCTAGCAGCTTAGCTCCGAGAGAGACCCAGTACTTC
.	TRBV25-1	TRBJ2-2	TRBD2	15	CASREGLGDTGELFF	TGTGCCAGCAGAGAGGGACTAGGAGACACCGGGGAGCTGTTTTTT
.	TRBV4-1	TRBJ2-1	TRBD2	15	CASSSSSGGANEQFF	TGCGCCAGCAGCTCTTCTAGCGGGGGGGCGAATGAGCAGTTCTTC
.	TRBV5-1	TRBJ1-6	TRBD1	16	CASSWTGQGLDSPLHF	TGCGCCAGCAGCTGGACGGGACAGGGGCTTGATTCACCCCTCCACTTT
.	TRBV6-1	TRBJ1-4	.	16	CASSAAGSRANEKLFF	TGTGCCAGCAGTGCCGCCGGGAGTAGGGCTAATGAAAAACTGTTTTTT
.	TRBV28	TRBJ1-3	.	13	CASRGDTGNTIYF	TGTGCCAGCAGGGGGGACACCGGAAACACCATATATTTT
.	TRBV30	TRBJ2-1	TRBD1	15	CAWASRTGTYNEQFF	TGTGCCTGGGCCAGCAGGACAGGGACCTACAATGAGCAGTTCTTC
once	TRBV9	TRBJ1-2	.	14	CASSVPGQYYGYTF	TGTGCCAGCAGCGTACCCGGACAGTACTATGGCTACACCTTC
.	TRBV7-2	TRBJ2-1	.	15	CASSSSRVGRHEQFF	TGTGCCAGCAGCTCGAGCAGGGTAGGGAGGCATGAGCAGTTCTTC
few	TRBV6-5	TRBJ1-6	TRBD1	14	CASSTTGGDSPLHF	TGTGCCAGCAGTACTACAGGGGGCGATTCACCCCTCCACTTT
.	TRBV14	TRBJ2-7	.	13	CASSSVPSYEQYF	TGTGCCAGCAGCTCCGTTCCCTCCTACGAGCAGTACTTC
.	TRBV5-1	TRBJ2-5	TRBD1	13	CASSPDRGPSQYF	TGCGCCAGCAGCCCAGACAGGGGTCCATCTCAGTACTTC
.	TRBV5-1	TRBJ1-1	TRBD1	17	CASSKQGQGLVNTEAFF	TGCGCCAGCAGCAAGCAGGGACAGGGGTTGGTGAACACTGAAGCTTTCTTT
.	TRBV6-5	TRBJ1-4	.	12	CATGGSNEKLFF	TGTGCCACCGGCGGGTCTAATGAAAAACTGTTTTTT
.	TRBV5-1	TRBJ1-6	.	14	CASKESFENSPLHF	TGCGCCAGCAAAGAGAGTTTCGAGAATTCACCCCTCCACTTT
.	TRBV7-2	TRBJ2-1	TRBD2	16	CASSSRRLAGGNEQFF	TGTGCCAGCAGCTCAAGGAGGCTAGCGGGGGGTAATGAGCAGTTCTTC
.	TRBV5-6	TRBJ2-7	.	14	CASSLEGGGYEQYF	TGTGCCAGCAGCTTGGAGGGGGGGGGCTACGAGCAGTACTTC
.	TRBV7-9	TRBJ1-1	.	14	CAGSVTGPNTEAFF	TGTGCCGGCAGCGTAACAGGGCCCAACACTGAAGCTTTCTTT
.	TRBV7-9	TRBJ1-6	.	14	CASSLQGIRSPLHF	TGTGCCAGCAGCTTACAGGGTATTCGATCACCCCTCCACTTT
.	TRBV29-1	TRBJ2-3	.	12	CSVEQKRDTQYF	TGCAGCGTTGAACAGAAACGAGATACGCAGTATTTT
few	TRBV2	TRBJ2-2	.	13	CAGSRGNTGELFF	TGTGCCGGCTCAAGGGGGAACACCGGGGAGCTGTTTTTT
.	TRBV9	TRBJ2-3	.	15	CASSARPVSSDTQYF	TGTGCCAGCAGCGCTCGTCCGGTTTCGAGTGATACGCAGTATTTT
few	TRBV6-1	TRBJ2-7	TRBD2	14	CASTWTSGPYEQYF	TGTGCCAGCACTTGGACTAGCGGCCCCTACGAGCAGTACTTC
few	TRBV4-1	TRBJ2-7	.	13	CASSQDRGYEQYF	TGCGCCAGCAGCCAAGATCGGGGGTACGAGCAGTACTTC
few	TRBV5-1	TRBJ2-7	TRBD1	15	CASSLDRQGAYEQYF	TGCGCCAGCAGCTTGGACCGACAGGGGGCCTACGAGCAGTACTTC
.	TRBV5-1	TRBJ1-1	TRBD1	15	CASSQGQGMGTEAFF	TGCGCCAGCAGCCAAGGACAGGGGATGGGGACTGAAGCTTTCTTT
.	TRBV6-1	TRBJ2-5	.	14	CASSEGGRQETQYF	TGTGCCAGCAGTGAAGGGGGGCGGCAAGAGACCCAGTACTTC
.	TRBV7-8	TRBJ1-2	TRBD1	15	CASSLLDRGDYGYTF	TGTGCCAGCAGCTTGCTTGACAGGGGAGACTATGGCTACACCTTC
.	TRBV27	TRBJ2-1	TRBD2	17	CASTKRNSGGPDNEQFF	TGTGCCAGCACCAAAAGAAATTCGGGGGGGCCTGACAATGAGCAGTTCTTC
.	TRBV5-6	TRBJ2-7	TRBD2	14	CASSLEASGYEQYF	TGTGCCAGCAGCTTGGAAGCTAGCGGCTACGAGCAGTACTTC
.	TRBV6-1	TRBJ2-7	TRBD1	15	CASSEMGQHSYEQYF	TGTGCCAGCAGTGAAATGGGACAGCATTCCTACGAGCAGTACTTC
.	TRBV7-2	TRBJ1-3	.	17	CASSLGGVGETGNTIYF	TGTGCCAGCAGCTTAGGAGGCGTCGGGGAAACTGGAAACACCATATATTTT
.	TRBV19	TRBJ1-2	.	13	CASSTTGHYGYTF	TGTGCCAGTAGTACCACAGGGCACTATGGCTACACCTTC
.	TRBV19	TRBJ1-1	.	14	CASSISGADTEAFF	TGTGCCAGTAGTATTTCAGGGGCGGATACTGAAGCTTTCTTT
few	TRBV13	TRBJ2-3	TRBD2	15	CASSLISGGGNTQYF	TGTGCCAGCAGCTTAATCAGCGGGGGAGGGAATACGCAGTATTTT
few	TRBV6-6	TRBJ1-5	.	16	CASSSFGSLSNQPQHF	TGTGCCAGCAGTTCTTTCGGGAGTTTGAGCAATCAGCCCCAGCATTTT
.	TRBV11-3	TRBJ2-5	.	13	CASSFNLQETQYF	TGTGCCAGCAGCTTCAACTTACAAGAGACCCAGTACTTC
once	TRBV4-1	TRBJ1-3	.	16	CASSQEPTGNGNTIYF	TGCGCCAGCAGCCAAGAACCCACAGGGAATGGAAACACCATATATTTT
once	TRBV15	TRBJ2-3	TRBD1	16	CATSRDGTGATDTQYF	TGTGCCACCAGCAGAGATGGGACAGGGGCCACAGATACGCAGTATTTT
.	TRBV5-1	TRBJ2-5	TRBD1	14	CASSLGTAQETQYF	TGCGCCAGCAGCTTAGGGACAGCTCAAGAGACCCAGTACTTC
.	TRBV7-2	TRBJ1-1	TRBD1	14	CASSLRTGDTEAFF	TGTGCCAGCAGCTTACGAACAGGGGACACTGAAGCTTTCTTT
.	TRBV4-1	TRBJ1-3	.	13	CASSFESGNTIYF	TGCGCCAGCTCCTTTGAGTCTGGAAACACCATATATTTT
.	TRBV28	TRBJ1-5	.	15	CASSTTGLSNQPQHF	TGTGCCAGCAGCACAACAGGGTTAAGCAATCAGCCCCAGCATTTT